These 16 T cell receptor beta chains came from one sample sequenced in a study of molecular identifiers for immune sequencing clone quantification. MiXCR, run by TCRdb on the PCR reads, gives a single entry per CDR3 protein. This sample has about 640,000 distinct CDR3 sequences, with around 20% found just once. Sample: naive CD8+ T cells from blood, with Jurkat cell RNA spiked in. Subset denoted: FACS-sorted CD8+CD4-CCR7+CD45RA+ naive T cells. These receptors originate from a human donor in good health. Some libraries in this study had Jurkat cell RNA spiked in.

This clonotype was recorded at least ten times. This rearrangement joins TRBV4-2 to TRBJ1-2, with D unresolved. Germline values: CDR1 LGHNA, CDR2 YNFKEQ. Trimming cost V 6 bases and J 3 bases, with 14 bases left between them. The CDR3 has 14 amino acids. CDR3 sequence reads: CASRAGIPDYGYTF. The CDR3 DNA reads TGTGCCAGCAGGGCCGGGATACCCGACTATGGCTACACCTTC.

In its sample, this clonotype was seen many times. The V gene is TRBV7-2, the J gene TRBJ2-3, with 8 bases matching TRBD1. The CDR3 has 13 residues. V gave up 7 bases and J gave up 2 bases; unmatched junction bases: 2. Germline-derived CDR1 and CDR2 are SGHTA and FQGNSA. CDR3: CASTGGITDTQYF. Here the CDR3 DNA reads TGTGCCAGCACAGGGGGCATCACAGATACGCAGTATTTT.

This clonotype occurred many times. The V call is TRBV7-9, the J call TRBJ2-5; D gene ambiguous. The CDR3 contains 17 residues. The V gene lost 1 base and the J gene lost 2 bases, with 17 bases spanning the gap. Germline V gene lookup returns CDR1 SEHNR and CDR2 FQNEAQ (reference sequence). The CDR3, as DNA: TGTGCCAGCAGCTTAGTTTTCGGACCCCTAGAACAAGAGACCCAGTACTTC. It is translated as CASSLVFGPLEQETQYF.

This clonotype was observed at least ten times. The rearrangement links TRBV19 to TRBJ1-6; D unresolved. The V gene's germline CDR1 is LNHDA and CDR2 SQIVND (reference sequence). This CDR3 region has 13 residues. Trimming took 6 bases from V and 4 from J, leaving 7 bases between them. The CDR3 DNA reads TGTGCCAGTAGCACAAGTTATAATTCACCCCTCCACTTT. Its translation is CASSTSYNSPLHF.

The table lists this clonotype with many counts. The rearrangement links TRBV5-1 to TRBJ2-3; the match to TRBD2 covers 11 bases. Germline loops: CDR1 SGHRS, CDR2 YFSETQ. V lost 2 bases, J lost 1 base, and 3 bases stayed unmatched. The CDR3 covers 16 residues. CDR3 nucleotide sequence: TGCGCCAGCAGCTTAGGGACTAGCGGACGCACAGATACGCAGTATTTT. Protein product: CASSLGTSGRTDTQYF.

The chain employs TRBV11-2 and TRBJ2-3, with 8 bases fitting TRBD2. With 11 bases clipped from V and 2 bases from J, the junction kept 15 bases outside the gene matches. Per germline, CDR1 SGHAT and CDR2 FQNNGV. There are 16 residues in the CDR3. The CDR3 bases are TGTGCCGGCATCCAATTCACTAGCGGTAACACAGATACGCAGTATTTT. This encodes CAGIQFTSGNTDTQYF.

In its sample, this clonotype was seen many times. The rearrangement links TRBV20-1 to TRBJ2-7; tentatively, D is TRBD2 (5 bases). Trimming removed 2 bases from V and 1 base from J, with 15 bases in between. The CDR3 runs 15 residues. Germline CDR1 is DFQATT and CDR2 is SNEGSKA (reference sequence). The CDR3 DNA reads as TGCAGTGCTAGAAATTGGGAGACGTCGTCCTACGAGCAGTACTTC. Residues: CSARNWETSSYEQYF.

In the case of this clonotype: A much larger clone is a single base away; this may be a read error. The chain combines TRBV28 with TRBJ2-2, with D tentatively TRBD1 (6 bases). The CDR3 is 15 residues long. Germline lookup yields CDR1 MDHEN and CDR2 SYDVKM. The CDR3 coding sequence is TGTGCCAGCAGTTTGTACAGGGAGAACACCGGGGAGCTGGTTTTT. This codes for CASSLYRENTGELVF.

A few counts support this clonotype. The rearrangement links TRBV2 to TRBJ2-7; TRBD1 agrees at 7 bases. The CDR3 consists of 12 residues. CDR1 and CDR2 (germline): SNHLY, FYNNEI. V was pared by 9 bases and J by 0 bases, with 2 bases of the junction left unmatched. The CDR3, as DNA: TGTGCCAGTGACAGGGACTCCTACGAGCAGTACTTC. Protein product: CASDRDSYEQYF.

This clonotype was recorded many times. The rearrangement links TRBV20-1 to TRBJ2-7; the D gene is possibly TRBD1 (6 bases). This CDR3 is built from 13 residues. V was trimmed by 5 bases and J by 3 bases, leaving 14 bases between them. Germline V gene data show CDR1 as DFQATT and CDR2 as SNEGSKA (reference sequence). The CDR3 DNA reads TGCAGTGCTCGTCCGACAGGTATCTACGAGCAGTACTTC. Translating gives CSARPTGIYEQYF.

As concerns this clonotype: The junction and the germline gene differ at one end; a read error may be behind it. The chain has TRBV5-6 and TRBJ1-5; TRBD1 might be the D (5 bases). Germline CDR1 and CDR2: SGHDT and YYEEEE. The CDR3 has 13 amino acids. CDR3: CASSWMDNPPQHF. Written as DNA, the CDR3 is TGTGCCAGCAGCTGGATGGACAATCCGCCCCAGCATTTT.

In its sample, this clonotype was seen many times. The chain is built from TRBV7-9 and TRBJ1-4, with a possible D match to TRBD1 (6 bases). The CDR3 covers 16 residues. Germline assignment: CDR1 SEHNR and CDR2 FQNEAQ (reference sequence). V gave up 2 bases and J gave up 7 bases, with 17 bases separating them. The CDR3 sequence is CASSLSGGFSGEKLFF. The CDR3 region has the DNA TGTGCCAGCAGCTTATCGGGGGGCTTTAGCGGTGAAAAACTGTTTTTT.

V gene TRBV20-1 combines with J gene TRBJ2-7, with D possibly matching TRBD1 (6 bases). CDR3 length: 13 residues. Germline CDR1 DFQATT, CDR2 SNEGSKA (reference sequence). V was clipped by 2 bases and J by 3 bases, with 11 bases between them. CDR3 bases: TGCAGTGCTAGAACCGGGACAAACTACGAGCAGTACTTC. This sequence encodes CSARTGTNYEQYF.

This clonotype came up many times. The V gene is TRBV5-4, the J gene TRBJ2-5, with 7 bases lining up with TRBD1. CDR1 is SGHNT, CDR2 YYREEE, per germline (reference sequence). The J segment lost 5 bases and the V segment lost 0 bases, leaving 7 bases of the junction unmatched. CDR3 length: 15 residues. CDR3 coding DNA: TGTGCCAGCAGCTTGGCCGAGACAGGGTACGAGACCCAGTACTTC. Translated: CASSLAETGYETQYF.

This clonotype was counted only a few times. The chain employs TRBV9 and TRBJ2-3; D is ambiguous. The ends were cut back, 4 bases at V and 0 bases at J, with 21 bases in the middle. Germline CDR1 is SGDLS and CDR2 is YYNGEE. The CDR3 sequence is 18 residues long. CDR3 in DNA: TGTGCCAGCAGCCGATATGGAGAGGTGGGCCCTAGCACAGATACGCAGTATTTT. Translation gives CASSRYGEVGPSTDTQYF.

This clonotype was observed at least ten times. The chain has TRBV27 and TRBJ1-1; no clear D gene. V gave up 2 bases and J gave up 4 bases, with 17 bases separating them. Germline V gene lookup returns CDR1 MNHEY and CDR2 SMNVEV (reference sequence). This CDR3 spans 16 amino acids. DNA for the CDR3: TGTGCCAGCAGTTTAGACGGTTGGGATTCGGGCACTGAAGCTTTCTTT. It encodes CASSLDGWDSGTEAFF.